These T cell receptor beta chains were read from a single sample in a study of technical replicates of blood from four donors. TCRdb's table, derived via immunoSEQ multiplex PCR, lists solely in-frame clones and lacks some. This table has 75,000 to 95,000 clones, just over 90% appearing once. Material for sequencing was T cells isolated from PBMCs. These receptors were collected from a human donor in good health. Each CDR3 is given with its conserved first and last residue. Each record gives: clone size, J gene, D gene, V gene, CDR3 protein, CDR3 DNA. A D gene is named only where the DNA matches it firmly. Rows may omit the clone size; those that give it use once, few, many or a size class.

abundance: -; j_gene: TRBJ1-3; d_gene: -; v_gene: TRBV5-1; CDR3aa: CASSGGYTIYF; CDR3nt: TGCGCCAGCAGCGGGGGGTACACCATATATTTT
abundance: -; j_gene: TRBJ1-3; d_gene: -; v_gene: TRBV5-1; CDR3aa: CASSGGGRTTGNTIYF; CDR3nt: TGCGCCAGCAGCGGTGGGGGACGGACTACGGGAAACACCATATATTTT
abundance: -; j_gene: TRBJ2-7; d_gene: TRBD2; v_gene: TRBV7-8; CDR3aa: CASSPRVAGGFYEQYF; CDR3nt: TGTGCCAGCAGCCCTAGGGTGGCGGGAGGTTTCTACGAGCAGTACTTC
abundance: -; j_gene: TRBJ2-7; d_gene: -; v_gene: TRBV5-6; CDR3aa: CASSPEAHYEQYF; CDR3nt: TGTGCCAGCAGCCCTGAGGCGCACTACGAGCAGTACTTC
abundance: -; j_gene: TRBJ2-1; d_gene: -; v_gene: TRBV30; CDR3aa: CAWGDIGIEQFF; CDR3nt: TGTGCCTGGGGGGACATAGGGATTGAGCAGTTCTTC
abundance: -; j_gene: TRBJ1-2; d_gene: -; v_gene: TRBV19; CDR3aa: CASSSTAVILGYGYTF; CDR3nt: TGTGCCAGTAGTAGCACAGCAGTGATCCTTGGCTATGGCTACACCTTC
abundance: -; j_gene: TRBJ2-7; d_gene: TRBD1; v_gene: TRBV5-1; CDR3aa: CASSLLPGQSLGQYF; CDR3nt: TGCGCCAGCAGCTTGTTACCGGGACAGTCCCTTGGGCAGTACTTC
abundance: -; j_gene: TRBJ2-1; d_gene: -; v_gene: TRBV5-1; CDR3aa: CASSLDGGYNEQFF; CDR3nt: TGCGCCAGCAGCTTGGACGGGGGCTACAATGAGCAGTTCTTC
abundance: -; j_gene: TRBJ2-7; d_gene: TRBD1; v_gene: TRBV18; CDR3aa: CASSTGTGGYEQYF; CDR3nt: TGTGCCAGCTCAACCGGGACAGGGGGCTACGAGCAGTACTTC
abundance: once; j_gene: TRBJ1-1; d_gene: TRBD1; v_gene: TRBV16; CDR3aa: CASSPSGRGRIDTEAFF; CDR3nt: TGTGCCAGCAGCCCCTCCGGGAGGGGGCGGATCGACACTGAAGCTTTCTTT
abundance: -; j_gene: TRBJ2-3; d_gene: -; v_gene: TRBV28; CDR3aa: CASRGPDTQYF; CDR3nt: TGTGCCAGCAGGGGGCCAGATACGCAGTATTTT
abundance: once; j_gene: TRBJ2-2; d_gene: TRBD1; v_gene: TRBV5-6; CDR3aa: CASSWGQGAHTGELFF; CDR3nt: TGTGCCAGCAGCTGGGGTCAGGGGGCCCACACCGGGGAGCTGTTTTTT
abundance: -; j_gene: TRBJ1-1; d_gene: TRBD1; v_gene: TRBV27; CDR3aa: CASRSLLRGLNTEAFF; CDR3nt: TGTGCCAGCAGATCTCTACTCAGGGGGTTGAACACTGAAGCTTTCTTT
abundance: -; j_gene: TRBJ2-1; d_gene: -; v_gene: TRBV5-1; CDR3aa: CASSLAAHSSYNEQFF; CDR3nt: TGCGCCAGCAGCTTGGCCGCCCACAGCTCCTACAATGAGCAGTTCTTC
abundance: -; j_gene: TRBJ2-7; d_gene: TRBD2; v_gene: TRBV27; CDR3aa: CASASSGRNYEQYF; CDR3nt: TGTGCCAGCGCCTCTAGCGGGAGAAACTACGAGCAGTACTTC
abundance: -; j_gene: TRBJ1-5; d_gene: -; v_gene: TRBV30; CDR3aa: CAWSIPGVSNQPQHF; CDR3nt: TGTGCCTGGAGCATCCCAGGGGTGTCGAATCAGCCCCAGCATTTT
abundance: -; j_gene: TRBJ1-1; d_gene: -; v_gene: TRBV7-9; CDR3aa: CASGRGTEAFF; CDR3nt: TGTGCCAGTGGCCGGGGCACTGAAGCTTTCTTT
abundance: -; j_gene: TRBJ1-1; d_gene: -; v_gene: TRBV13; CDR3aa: CASSPSFRGNTEAFF; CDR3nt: TGTGCCAGCAGCCCGAGTTTTAGGGGAAACACTGAAGCTTTCTTT
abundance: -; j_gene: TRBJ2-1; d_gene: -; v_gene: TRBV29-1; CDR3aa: CSVILTFVADNEQFF; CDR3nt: TGCAGCGTCATACTAACCTTCGTGGCTGACAATGAGCAGTTCTTC
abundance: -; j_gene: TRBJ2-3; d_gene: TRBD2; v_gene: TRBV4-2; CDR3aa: CASSPGTSGTDTQYF; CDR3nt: TGTGCCAGCAGCCCTGGGACTAGCGGTACAGATACGCAGTATTTT
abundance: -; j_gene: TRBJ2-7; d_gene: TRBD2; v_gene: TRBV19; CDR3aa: CASSLGGSLYEQYF; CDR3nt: TGTGCCAGTAGTTTGGGCGGGAGTTTGTACGAGCAGTACTTC
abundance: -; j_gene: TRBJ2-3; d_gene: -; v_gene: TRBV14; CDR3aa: CASSQAGTGSQYF; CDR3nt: TGTGCCAGCAGCCAAGCTGGCACAGGGTCGCAGTATTTT
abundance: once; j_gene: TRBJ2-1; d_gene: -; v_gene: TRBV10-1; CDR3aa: CASSLDRSVLAVF; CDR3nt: TGCGCCAGCAGTTTAGATCGATCGGTCTTGGCGGTCTTC
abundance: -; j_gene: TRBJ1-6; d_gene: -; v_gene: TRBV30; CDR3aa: CAWSRRGVGSYNSPLHF; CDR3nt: TGTGCCTGGAGTCGCCGAGGTGTTGGCTCCTATAATTCACCCCTCCACTTT
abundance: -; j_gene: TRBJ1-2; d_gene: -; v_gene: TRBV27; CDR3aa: CASRSGQPAVGYTF; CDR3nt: TGTGCCAGCCGATCAGGCCAGCCGGCAGTTGGCTACACCTTC
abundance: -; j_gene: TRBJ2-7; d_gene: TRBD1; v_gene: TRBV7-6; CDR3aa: CASSIPGTDSYEQYF; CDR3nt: TGTGCCAGCAGCATCCCCGGGACAGATTCCTACGAGCAGTACTTC
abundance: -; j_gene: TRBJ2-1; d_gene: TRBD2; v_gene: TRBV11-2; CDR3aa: CASSLDGLAGRNEQFF; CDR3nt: TGTGCCAGCAGCTTAGATGGACTAGCGGGGAGGAATGAGCAGTTCTTC
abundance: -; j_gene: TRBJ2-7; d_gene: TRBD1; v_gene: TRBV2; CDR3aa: CASGQGQSISYEQYF; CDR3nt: TGTGCCAGCGGCCAGGGACAGTCCATCTCCTACGAGCAGTACTTC
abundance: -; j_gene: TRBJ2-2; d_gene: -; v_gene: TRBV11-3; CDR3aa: CASSSPPWPGELFF; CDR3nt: TGTGCCAGCAGCTCCCCACCCTGGCCCGGGGAGCTGTTTTTT
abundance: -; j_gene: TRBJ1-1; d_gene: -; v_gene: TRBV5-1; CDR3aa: CASSPLGTAQGSTANTEAFF; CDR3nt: TGCGCCAGCAGCCCTTTAGGTACCGCACAGGGAAGCACGGCGAACACTGAAGCTTTCTTT
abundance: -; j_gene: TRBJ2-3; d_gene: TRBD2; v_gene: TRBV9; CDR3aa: CASSAGTSGIASTDTQYF; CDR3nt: TGTGCCAGCAGCGCCGGGACTAGCGGGATCGCTAGCACAGATACGCAGTATTTT
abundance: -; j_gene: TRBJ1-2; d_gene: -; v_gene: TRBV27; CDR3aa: CASRPRGIYGYTF; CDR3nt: TGTGCCAGCAGACCCCGGGGGATATATGGCTACACCTTC
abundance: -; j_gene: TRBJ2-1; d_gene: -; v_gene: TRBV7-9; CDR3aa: CASSLAPGILVNEQFF; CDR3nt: TGTGCCAGCAGCTTAGCCCCCGGGATCCTAGTCAATGAGCAGTTCTTC
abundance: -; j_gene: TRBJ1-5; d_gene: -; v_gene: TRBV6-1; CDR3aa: CASSEGEEGWQPQHF; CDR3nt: TGTGCCAGCAGTGAAGGTGAAGAGGGATGGCAGCCCCAGCATTTT